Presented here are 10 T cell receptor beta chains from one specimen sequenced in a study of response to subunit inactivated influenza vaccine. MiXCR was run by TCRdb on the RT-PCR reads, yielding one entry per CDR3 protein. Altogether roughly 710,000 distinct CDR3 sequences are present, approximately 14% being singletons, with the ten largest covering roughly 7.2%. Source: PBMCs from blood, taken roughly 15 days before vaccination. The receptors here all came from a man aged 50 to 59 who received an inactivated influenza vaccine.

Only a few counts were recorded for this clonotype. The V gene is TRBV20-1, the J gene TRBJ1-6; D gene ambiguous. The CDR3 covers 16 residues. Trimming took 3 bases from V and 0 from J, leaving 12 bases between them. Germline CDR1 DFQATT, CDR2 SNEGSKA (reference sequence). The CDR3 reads CSARTEGSSYNSPLHF. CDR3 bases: TGCAGTGCTAGGACGGAAGGGAGCTCCTATAATTCACCCCTCCACTTT.

CDR3 sequence: CATSRDRGRHSGSQYF. The CDR3 DNA reads TGTGCCACCAGCAGAGATAGAGGACGCCACTCCGGGAGCCAGTACTTC. V usage is TRBV15 and J usage is TRBJ2-5; D is possibly TRBD2 (6 bases). V lost 0 bases and J 10 bases, leaving 21 bases between the germline ends. The CDR3 extends over 16 amino acids. Looked up from germline, CDR1 is LNHNV and CDR2 is YYDKDF (reference sequence).

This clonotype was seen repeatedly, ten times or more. The CDR3 DNA sequence: TGTGCCAGCAGTTGGGGGCGCGGAGAGACCCAGTACTTC. Encoded protein: CASSWGRGETQYF. This chain links TRBV28 with TRBJ2-5, with D perhaps TRBD1 (6 bases). Trimming cost V 4 bases and J 4 bases, with 10 bases left between them. The CDR3 consists of 13 residues. The germline gives CDR1 MDHEN, CDR2 SYDVKM.

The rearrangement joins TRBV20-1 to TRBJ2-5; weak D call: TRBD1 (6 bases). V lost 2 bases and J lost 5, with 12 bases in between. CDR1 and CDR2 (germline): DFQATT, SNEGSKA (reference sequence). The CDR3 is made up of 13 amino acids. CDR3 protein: CSARRAGVETQYF. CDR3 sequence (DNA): TGCAGTGCTAGACGTGCAGGGGTGGAGACCCAGTACTTC.

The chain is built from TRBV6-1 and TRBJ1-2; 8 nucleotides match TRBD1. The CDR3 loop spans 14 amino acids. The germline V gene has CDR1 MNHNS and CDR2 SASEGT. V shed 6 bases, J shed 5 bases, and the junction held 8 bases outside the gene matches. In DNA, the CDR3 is TGTGCCAGCAGGACTGCGGGACAGGCATATGGCTACACCTTC. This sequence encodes CASRTAGQAYGYTF.

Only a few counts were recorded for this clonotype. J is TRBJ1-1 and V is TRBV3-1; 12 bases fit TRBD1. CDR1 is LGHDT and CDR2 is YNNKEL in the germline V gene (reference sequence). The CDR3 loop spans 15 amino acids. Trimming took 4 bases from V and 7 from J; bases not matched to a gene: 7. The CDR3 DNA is TGTGCCAGCAGCCCCCGGGACAGGGGGCATAGTGAAGCTTTCTTT. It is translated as CASSPRDRGHSEAFF.

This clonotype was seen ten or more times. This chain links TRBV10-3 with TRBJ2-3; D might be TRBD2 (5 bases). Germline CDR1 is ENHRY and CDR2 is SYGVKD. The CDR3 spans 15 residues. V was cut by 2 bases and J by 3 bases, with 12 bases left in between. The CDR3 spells CAISEGIAKTDTQYF. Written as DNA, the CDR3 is TGTGCCATCAGTGAGGGGATAGCGAAAACAGATACGCAGTATTTT.

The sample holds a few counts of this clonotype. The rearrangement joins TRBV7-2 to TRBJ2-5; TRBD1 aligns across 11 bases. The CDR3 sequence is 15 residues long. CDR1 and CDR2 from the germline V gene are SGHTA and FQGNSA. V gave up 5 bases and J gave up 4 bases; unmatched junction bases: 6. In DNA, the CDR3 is TGTGCCAGCAGCCGGACAGGGGGCTTCGGAGAGACCCAGTACTTC. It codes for CASSRTGGFGETQYF.

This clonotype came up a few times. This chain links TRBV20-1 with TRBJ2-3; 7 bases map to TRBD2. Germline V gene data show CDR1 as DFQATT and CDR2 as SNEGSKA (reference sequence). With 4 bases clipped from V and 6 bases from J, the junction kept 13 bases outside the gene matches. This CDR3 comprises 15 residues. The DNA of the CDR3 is TGCAGTGCTATGGGGAGCGGGACCGGCGGCGATACGCAGTATTTT. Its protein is CSAMGSGTGGDTQYF.

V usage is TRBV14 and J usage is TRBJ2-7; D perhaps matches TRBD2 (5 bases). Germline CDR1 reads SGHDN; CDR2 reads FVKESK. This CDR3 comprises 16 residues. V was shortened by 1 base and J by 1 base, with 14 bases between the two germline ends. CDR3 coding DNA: TGTGCCAGCAGCCAAGCCCCGCGCGGGCTTTCCTACGAGCAGTACTTC. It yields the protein CASSQAPRGLSYEQYF.